This T cell receptor beta chain was recorded in a study of PD-L1 blockade in urothelial cancer. Turning to the study itself: Male sex and bladder-origin urothelial cancer were recorded for about 90% of the roughly 29 patients. Prior chemotherapy ranged from 0 to 3 regimens per patient. It was at 3 weeks (second dose) and 6 weeks after treatment start that blood was analyzed. Researchers found blood samples held a median of around 140,000 T cells.

Only a few counts were recorded for this clone. The CDR3 is 14 amino acids. Per the germline V gene, CDR1 is SGDLS and CDR2 is YYNGEE. Trimming took off 1 base at V and 2 bases at J, with 10 bases between the two ends. The assay was immunoSEQ multiplex PCR, and TCRdb's table has in-frame clones only and misses some. The sample yields roughly 44,000 clones, more than 75% seen once. The sequence derives from a man between 65 and 85 years old with urothelial cancer. The source was PBMCs, collected around atezolizumab (anti-PD-L1) treatment. V is TRBV9 and J is TRBJ2-7; possible D gene TRBD1, 5 bases. The CDR3 sequence is CASSVSDTAYEQYF. The CDR3 nucleotides are TGTGCCAGCAGCGTATCGGACACGGCCTACGAGCAGTACTTC.